This TCR beta chain appears in the sequencing data of a study of graft-versus-host responses after intestinal transplantation. Study-wide points: Some patients had graft-donor T cell macrochimerism. In their allografts, the ratios of graft-versus-host to host-versus-graft T cell clones were high.

In germline, CDR1 is MDHEN, CDR2 SYDVKM. This CDR3 is built from 14 residues. V was shortened by 5 bases and J by 0 bases, with 11 bases between the two germline ends. Sequencing used immunoSEQ multiplex PCR; TCRdb keeps in-frame clones, though not all of them. The sample records 90,000 to 95,000 clones, just under 95% being singletons. A note on this clone: The antigen is not known.

This receptor was taken from a human donor who received an intestinal transplant. This specimen consisted of unstimulated CD8+ T cells sorted from spleen or lymph node cells, obtained before intestinal transplant. The rearrangement joins TRBV28 to TRBJ2-7; possible D gene TRBD2, 6 bases. CDR3 DNA: TGTGCCAGCAGTCCGGGACTTAGCTCCTACGAGCAGTACTTC. Residues: CASSPGLSSYEQYF.